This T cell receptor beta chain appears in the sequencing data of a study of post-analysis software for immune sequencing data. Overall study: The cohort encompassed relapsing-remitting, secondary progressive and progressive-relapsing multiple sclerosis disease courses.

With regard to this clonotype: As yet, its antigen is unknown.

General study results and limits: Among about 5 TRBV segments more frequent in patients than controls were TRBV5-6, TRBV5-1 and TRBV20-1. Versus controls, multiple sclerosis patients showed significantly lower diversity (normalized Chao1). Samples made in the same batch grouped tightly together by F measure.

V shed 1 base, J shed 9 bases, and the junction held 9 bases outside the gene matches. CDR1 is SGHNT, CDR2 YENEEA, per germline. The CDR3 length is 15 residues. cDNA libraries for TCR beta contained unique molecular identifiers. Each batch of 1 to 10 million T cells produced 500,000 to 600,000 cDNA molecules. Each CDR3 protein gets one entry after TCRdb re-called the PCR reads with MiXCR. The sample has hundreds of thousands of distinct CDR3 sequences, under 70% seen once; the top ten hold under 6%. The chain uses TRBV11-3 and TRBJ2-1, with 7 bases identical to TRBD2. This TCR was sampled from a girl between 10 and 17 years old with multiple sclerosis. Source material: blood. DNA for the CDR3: TGTGCCAGCAGCTTAGTTCCTAGCGGAACGGGTGAGCAGTTCTTC. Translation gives CASSLVPSGTGEQFF.